This T cell receptor beta chain was observed in a study of early T cells in non-severe SARS-CoV-2 infection. Study-level background: It was bulk RNA from unsorted whole blood that was sequenced, and the chains were unpaired. Study results and caveats: There was a bias toward anti-spike CD8 responses in VDJdb matching, which missed private and CD4 specificities.

Trimming removed 4 bases from V and 8 bases from J, with 12 bases in between. The length of the CDR3 is 13 residues. The germline CDR1 and CDR2 sequences are WSHSY and SAAADI. To note about this clonotype: Its antigen is unknown.

Researchers tagged individual cDNA molecules with unique molecular identifiers. TCRdb redid the calling of the 5' RACE reads with MiXCR, one entry per CDR3 protein. The sample lists over 50,000 distinct CDR3 sequences, roughly 13% occurring once. J is TRBJ2-1 and V is TRBV10-2; D uncertain. This clonotype was obtained from an adult who was a healthcare worker with PCR-confirmed SARS-CoV-2 infection or an uninfected control (not recorded which). Sequencing was performed on whole blood. The DNA for the CDR3 is TGCGCCAGCAGTGTACAAAAGGCGTATGAGCAGTTCTTC. This sequence encodes CASSVQKAYEQFF.